Each of the 26 T cell receptor beta chains below was sequenced from the same sample in a study of OX40 agonist ivuxolimab in advanced cancers. TCRdb's table, derived via immunoSEQ multiplex PCR, lists solely in-frame clones and lacks some. The sample has around 92,000 clones; more than 75% are singletons. The material sequenced was CD4+ or CD8+ T cells sorted from blood, taken in a trial of the OX40 agonist ivuxolimab. The receptors were sampled from an adult with an advanced solid tumor such as melanoma, head and neck, liver or kidney cancer.

By share, this clone counts as medium-sized (0.01 to 0.1%). This sequence joins TRBV19 and TRBJ1-5, with D unresolved. Between the trimmed V and J ends, which lost 6 bases and 1 base, there was a span of 10 bases. This CDR3 is built from 14 residues. Germline loops: CDR1 LNHDA, CDR2 SQIVND (reference sequence). The CDR3 DNA follows: TGTGCCAGTAGGAGGGTTGCAAGCAATCAGCCCCAGCATTTT. Translation: CASRRVASNQPQHF.

The chain uses TRBV29-1 and TRBJ2-5; maybe TRBD2 (5 bases). The length of the CDR3 is 12 residues. V gave up 7 bases and J gave up 5 bases, with 14 bases separating them. Germline V gene data show CDR1 as SQVTM and CDR2 as ANQGSEA. DNA of the CDR3: TGCAGCGGGCAAGACGGGGTGGAGACCCAGTACTTC. Translated: CSGQDGVETQYF.

The genes are TRBV5-1 and TRBJ2-6; perhaps TRBD2 as D (5 bases). The germline V and J ends were trimmed by 6 bases and 0 bases, with 10 bases remaining between them. The CDR3 totals 15 residues. The germline V gene has CDR1 SGHRS and CDR2 YFSETQ. The CDR3 DNA reads as TGCGCCAGCAACGGTGGGAGCTCTGGGGCCAACGTCCTGACTTTC. Translated, it gives CASNGGSSGANVLTF.

The chain's CDR3 is CAISEALLAGGGTDTQYF. The CDR3 nucleotides are TGTGCCATCAGTGAGGCCTTACTAGCGGGGGGGGGCACAGATACGCAGTATTTT. This chain links TRBV10-3 with TRBJ2-3; the match to TRBD2 covers 13 bases. Unmatched junction bases numbered 6, after V lost 2 bases and J lost 1 base. The V gene's germline CDR1 is ENHRY and CDR2 SYGVKD. This CDR3 has 18 residues.

V and J are TRBV28 and TRBJ1-2; no firm D call. V lost 8 bases, J lost 2 bases, and 6 bases lay in between. Germline loops: CDR1 MDHEN, CDR2 SYDVKM. The CDR3 has 11 residues. CDR3 nucleotide sequence: TGTGCCAGCGGGCAGAACTATGGCTACACCTTC. It is translated as CASGQNYGYTF.

The V call is TRBV7-2, the J call TRBJ2-7, with D hard to call. This CDR3 spans 14 amino acids. The ends were cut back, 5 bases at V and 5 bases at J, with 16 bases in the middle. Looked up from germline, CDR1 is SGHTA and CDR2 is FQGNSA. The CDR3 reads CASSHSQLGHEQYV. The CDR3, as DNA: TGTGCCAGCAGCCACTCACAGCTTGGCCACGAGCAGTACGTC.

Only one count was recorded for this clone. The chain uses TRBV6-6 and TRBJ2-7, with D perhaps TRBD1 (6 bases). Germline V gene data show CDR1 as MNHNY and CDR2 as SVGAGI (reference sequence). The ends were cut back, 7 bases at V and 9 bases at J, with 22 bases in the middle. The CDR3 runs 14 residues. The CDR3 DNA follows: TGTGCCAGCACCCTAACGGCGACAGGAGGAGCGCAGTACGTC. Translation: CASTLTATGGAQYV.

The rearrangement links TRBV5-1 to TRBJ1-2; D unresolved. The CDR3 covers 13 residues. V was trimmed by 0 bases and J by 8 bases, leaving 11 bases between them. Germline V gene data show CDR1 as SGHRS and CDR2 as YFSETQ. Here the CDR3 reads CASSLGSAAGYTF. As DNA, the CDR3 is TGCGCCAGCAGCTTGGGCTCGGCAGCGGGCTACACCTTC.

V usage is TRBV5-1 and J usage is TRBJ2-2, with D hard to call. This CDR3 is built from 15 residues. The germline V gene encodes CDR1 SGHRS and CDR2 YFSETQ. V was pared by 5 bases and J by 4 bases, with 15 bases between. In DNA form, the CDR3 reads TGCGCCAGCAGAACCCGGCCAGGAGCCACCGGGGAGCTGTTTTTT. It is translated as CASRTRPGATGELFF.

The V gene is TRBV11-3, the J gene TRBJ2-7; the D gene could be TRBD1 or TRBD2 (7 bases each). This CDR3 has 17 amino acids. CDR1 is SGHNT and CDR2 is YENEEA in the germline V gene. V shed 4 bases and J shed 4 bases, with 23 bases lying between them. The CDR3 sequence: CASSSPRGDGGKYEQYV. The DNA for the CDR3 is TGTGCCAGCAGCTCCCCCAGGGGGGACGGGGGGAAATACGAGCAGTACGTC.

J is TRBJ2-5 and V is TRBV27, with TRBD2 identical over 7 bases. The CDR3 has 14 residues. Germline values: CDR1 MNHEY, CDR2 SMNVEV (reference sequence). After removal of 2 bases from V and 5 bases from J, the junction contained 5 bases not matched to a gene. CDR3 bases: TGTGCCAGCAGTTTACGAGCGGGGACGGAGACCCAGTACTTC. Translation gives CASSLRAGTETQYF.

CDR3 loop: CASSQDASGAYEQYF. Written as DNA, the CDR3 is TGCGCCAGCAGCCAAGATGCTAGCGGGGCCTACGAGCAGTACTTC. The rearrangement joins TRBV4-3 to TRBJ2-7, with 9 nucleotides matching TRBD2. The germline V gene has CDR1 LGHNA and CDR2 YSLEER. V was clipped by 0 bases and J by 2 bases; unmatched bases: 2. CDR3 length: 15 amino acids.

This clone was detected only a few times. The DNA is left out, because the CDR3 cannot be placed on it with certainty; the CDR3 is given as TCRdb lists it. The J gene is TRBJ2-3, the V gene TRBV9; TRBD1 reflects the table's D call only, with no check against the DNA. 21 amino acids form the CDR3, both terminal residues included. CDR1 and CDR2 (germline): SGDLS, YYNGEE. The CDR3 protein is CASSDTDTQYFGPGRADTQYF.

This chain joins TRBV19 and TRBJ2-3, with D unresolved. This CDR3 contains 16 residues. The ends were cut back, 1 base at V and 2 bases at J, with 13 bases in the middle. Germline loops: CDR1 LNHDA, CDR2 SQIVND (reference sequence). CDR3 amino acids: CASSIAPGKLTDTQYF. CDR3 in DNA: TGTGCCAGTAGTATAGCTCCAGGCAAGCTCACAGATACGCAGTATTTT.

The rearrangement joins TRBV28 to TRBJ1-4, with D tentatively TRBD1 (5 bases). The CDR3 spans 15 residues. Between the trimmed V and J ends, which lost 2 bases and 5 bases, there was a span of 12 bases. The germline gives CDR1 MDHEN, CDR2 SYDVKM. For the CDR3, the DNA is TGTGCCAGCAGTTTAGGCGAGGGGATGAATGAAAAACTGTTTTTT. The encoded protein is CASSLGEGMNEKLFF. Using reference TRBV28 and TRBJ1-4 for the parts outside the CDR3, the full variable domain is DVKVTQSSRYLVKRTGEKVFLECVQDMDHENMFWYRQDPGLGLRLIYFSYDVKMKEKGDIPEGYSVSREKKERFSLILESASTNQTSMYLCASSLGEGMNEKLFFGSGTQLSVL.

The chain links TRBV19 to TRBJ2-2, with D hard to call. From germline, CDR1 is LNHDA and CDR2 SQIVND (reference sequence). The CDR3 sequence is 13 residues long. V lost 5 bases, J lost 5 bases, and 9 bases lay in between. The CDR3 sequence is CASSHQATGELFF. The CDR3 nucleotides are TGTGCCAGTAGTCACCAGGCGACCGGGGAGCTGTTTTTT.

The chain employs TRBV2 and TRBJ2-7, with 10 bases lining up with TRBD2. V lost 8 bases and J lost 2; bases outside the gene matches: 6. The CDR3 is 14 amino acids. CDR1 is SNHLY, CDR2 FYNNEI, per germline. CDR3 protein: CASEGTSATYEQYF. In nucleotides, the CDR3 is TGTGCCAGCGAGGGGACTAGCGCTACCTACGAGCAGTACTTC. Full variable domain (rest looked up from reference TRBV2 and TRBJ2-7): EPEVTQTPSHQVTQMGQEVILRCVPISNHLYFYWYRQILGQKVEFLVSFYNNEISEKSEIFDDQFSVERPDGSNFTLKIRSTKLEDSAMYFCASEGTSATYEQYFGPGTRLTVT.

The V gene is TRBV11-2, the J gene TRBJ1-3; no reliable D call. The CDR3 contains 14 residues. V dropped 5 bases and J dropped 0 bases, with 8 bases sitting between them. Looked up from germline, CDR1 is SGHAT and CDR2 is FQNNGV. Written as DNA, the CDR3 is TGTGCCAGCAGCCTCGACATCTCTGGAAACACCATATATTTT. Translating gives CASSLDISGNTIYF.

This clone was counted once. This chain uses TRBV2 with TRBJ2-7; 9 bases are shared with TRBD2. The junction had 4 bases not matched to a gene; V was cut back by 6 bases and J by 1 base. Germline loops: CDR1 SNHLY, CDR2 FYNNEI. The CDR3 extends over 14 amino acids. CDR3 nucleotides: TGTGCCAGCAGACCGGGACTAGCTTCCTACGAGCAGTACTTC. This translates into CASRPGLASYEQYF.

The chain is built from TRBV7-8 and TRBJ2-7; D gene uncertain. This CDR3 has 12 residues. Germline-derived CDR1 and CDR2 are SGHVS and FQNEAQ. The ends were cut back, 6 bases at V and 6 bases at J, with 12 bases in the middle. CDR3 sequence: CASSTSHGEQYV. CDR3 bases: TGTGCCAGCAGTACATCACACGGCGAGCAGTACGTC.

The V gene is TRBV7-3, the J gene TRBJ2-3; D is unclear. The CDR3 is made up of 15 amino acids. Deletions cut 3 bases from V and 2 bases from J, with 12 bases between. Germline lookup yields CDR1 SGHTA and CDR2 FQGTGA. CDR3 nucleotides: TGTGCCAGCAGCTTCGGTCCTAGACTCACAGATACGCAGTATTTT. Translated, it gives CASSFGPRLTDTQYF. The full variable domain, rest sourced from reference TRBV7-3 and TRBJ2-3, is GAGVSQTPSNKVTEKGKYVELRCDPISGHTALYWYRQSLGQGPEFLIYFQGTGAADDSGLPNDRFFAVRPEGSVSTLKIQRTERGDSAVYLCASSFGPRLTDTQYFGPGTRLTVL.

V gene TRBV7-2 combines with J gene TRBJ1-6; TRBD1 aligns across 11 bases. CDR1 and CDR2 from the germline V gene are SGHTA and FQGNSA. With V trimmed by 5 bases and J by 6 bases, 6 bases remained unmatched. The CDR3 has 16 amino acids. The CDR3 loop reads CASSAQGQGGNSPLHF. The CDR3 DNA follows: TGTGCCAGCAGCGCCCAGGGACAGGGGGGTAATTCACCCCTCCACTTT.

The rearrangement links TRBV28 to TRBJ1-4; no reliable D call. V shed 9 bases and J shed 4 bases, with 15 bases lying between them. The CDR3 contains 14 residues. Germline lookup yields CDR1 MDHEN and CDR2 SYDVKM. As DNA, the CDR3 is TGTGCCAGTCTATCGACGGTGGATAATGAAAAACTGTTTTTT. This encodes CASLSTVDNEKLFF.

The gene calls are TRBV7-9 and TRBJ1-6, with 9 positions matching TRBD1. Losses at the gene ends were 2 bases for V and 8 bases for J; bases not matched to a gene: 13. Germline CDR1 SEHNR, CDR2 FQNEAQ (reference sequence). The length of the CDR3 is 18 residues. The CDR3 reads CASSLYSDRGLGDSPLHF. CDR3 nucleotides: TGTGCCAGCAGCTTATATAGCGACAGGGGGTTAGGCGATTCACCCCTCCACTTT.

The CDR3 DNA reads as TGTGCCAGCAGTGCCGGGACTAGCGGGGGGGCCCTCACCGGGGAGCTGTTTTTT. Translated: CASSAGTSGGALTGELFF. The V call is TRBV2, the J call TRBJ2-2; TRBD2 matches at 16 bases. The germline CDR1 and CDR2 sequences are SNHLY and FYNNEI. This CDR3 has 18 residues. With 4 bases clipped from V and 4 bases from J, the junction kept 6 bases outside the gene matches. Using reference TRBV2 and TRBJ2-2 for the parts outside the CDR3, the full variable domain is EPEVTQTPSHQVTQMGQEVILRCVPISNHLYFYWYRQILGQKVEFLVSFYNNEISEKSEIFDDQFSVERPDGSNFTLKIRSTKLEDSAMYFCASSAGTSGGALTGELFFGEGSRLTVL.

This clone was counted between two and nine times. V is TRBV6-1 and J is TRBJ2-5; 7 bases agree with TRBD2. V was pared by 4 bases and J by 3 bases, with 8 bases of the junction left unmatched. The CDR3 loop spans 15 amino acids. Germline CDR1 and CDR2: MNHNS and SASEGT. In DNA form, the CDR3 reads TGTGCCAGCAGTGCGGGTCACCGGGGGGAAGAGACCCAGTACTTC. Amino acids: CASSAGHRGEETQYF.